This TCR beta chain was retrieved from a study of blood T cell repertoires in COVID-19. V lost 2 bases to trimming and J lost 1 base, with 12 bases between them. This CDR3 region has 16 residues. Germline loops: CDR1 SGDLS, CDR2 YYNGEE. Measured with immunoSEQ multiplex PCR; TCRdb has only the in-frame clones, and not every one. Here the sample spans some 100,000 clones, 87% being singletons. The TCR was taken from a human donor in a cohort sampled during active COVID-19. Sequencing used peripheral blood. The chain couples TRBV9 to TRBJ2-2; tentatively, D is TRBD1 (5 bases). CDR3 in DNA: TGTGCCAGCAGCGTCCCCCAGGGTCGGAACACCGGGGAGCTGTTTTTT. Protein product: CASSVPQGRNTGELFF.